This entry lists 5 T cell receptor beta chains sequenced from one sample in a study of Ad26.COV2.S vaccination and SARS-CoV-2 variants. The treatment is: some 20 received Ad26.COV2.S at low or high dose, single or two shots; 5 received placebo; per-sample allocation not given. Samples were taken on day 63 after the first vaccine or placebo injection. The repertoire was sequenced with immunoSEQ multiplex PCR; TCRdb's copy has only in-frame clones and lacks some. The profile shows fewer than 900,000 clones, 89% of them singletons. The sample consisted of peripheral blood, taken in a trial of Ad26.COV2.S vaccine versus placebo. The receptor source for this set is a person aged 18-65 years who received the Ad26.COV2.S COVID-19 vaccine or a placebo.

In regard to this clone: This sample also contains other DNA sequences that code for the same CDR3. The rearrangement links TRBV18 to TRBJ1-5; unclear D gene. Trimming stripped 1 base from V and 1 base from J, with 2 bases between. CDR3 size: 13 residues. CDR1 KGHSH and CDR2 LQKENI come from the germline V gene. DNA of the CDR3: TGTGCCAGCTCACCACAAAGCAATCAGCCCCAGCATTTT. It codes for CASSPQSNQPQHF.

This rearrangement joins TRBV10-3 to TRBJ2-4; D possibly uses TRBD1 or TRBD2 (5 bases each). The CDR3 length is 13 residues. CDR1 ENHRY and CDR2 SYGVKD come from the germline V gene. Trimming stripped 4 bases from V and 8 bases from J, with 12 bases between. DNA for the CDR3: TGTGCCATCAGTGGGGACCCGACGGACATTCAGTACTTC. As protein: CAISGDPTDIQYF.

Regarding this clone: Other DNA sequences in the same sample also yield this CDR3. This sequence joins TRBV18 and TRBJ2-5; 7 bases fit TRBD1. CDR1 and CDR2 from the germline V gene are KGHSH and LQKENI. After removal of 6 bases from V and 2 bases from J, the junction contained 3 bases not matched to a gene. CDR3 length equals 13 residues. The CDR3 is CASSPGQQETQYF. The CDR3 DNA follows: TGTGCCAGCTCTCCGGGACAGCAAGAGACCCAGTACTTC.

V usage is TRBV5-1 and J usage is TRBJ1-1, with 8 bases that match TRBD1. This CDR3 region has 14 residues. Unmatched junction bases numbered 5, after V lost 4 bases and J lost 3 bases. The germline gives CDR1 SGHRS, CDR2 YFSETQ. This chain's CDR3 is CASSTQGAYTEAFF. In DNA form, the CDR3 reads TGCGCCAGCAGCACCCAGGGGGCATACACTGAAGCTTTCTTT.

Of note for this clone: Other DNA sequences in this sample translate to the same CDR3. The rearrangement joins TRBV7-9 to TRBJ2-3; D may match TRBD1 or TRBD2 (5 bases each). The ends were cut back, 3 bases at V and 2 bases at J, with 9 bases in the middle. The germline gives CDR1 SEHNR, CDR2 FQNEAQ (reference sequence). There are 14 residues in the CDR3. The CDR3 loop is CASSLGTSTDTQYF. The CDR3 nucleotides are TGTGCCAGCAGCTTGGGGACGTCCACAGATACGCAGTATTTT. Combining the CDR3 with reference TRBV7-9 and TRBJ2-3 gives the whole variable domain DTGVSQNPRHKITKRGQNVTFRCDPISEHNRLYWYRQTLGQGPEFLTYFQNEAQLEKSRLLSDRFSAERPKGSFSTLEIQRTEQGDSAMYLCASSLGTSTDTQYFGPGTRLTVL.